The 2 T cell receptor beta chains presented below share a single source sample, sequenced in a study of blood T cell repertoires in COVID-19. Sequenced by immunoSEQ multiplex PCR; TCRdb stores in-frame clones only, minus some. This sample has roughly 300,000 clones; roughly nine tenths occur once, and the top ten carry approximately 12%. Sample: peripheral blood. These receptors were taken from a woman in her 30s with COVID-19, enrolled during active disease.

The CDR3 protein is CASSLEGRDYGYTF. The CDR3 bases are TGCGCCAGCAGCTTGGAAGGCAGGGACTATGGCTACACCTTC. The chain links TRBV5-1 to TRBJ1-2, with D maybe TRBD1 (5 bases). Germline CDR1 is SGHRS and CDR2 is YFSETQ. CDR3 size: 14 residues. V was cut by 0 bases and J by 3 bases, with 9 bases left in between.

This rearrangement joins TRBV28 to TRBJ1-2; 8 positions agree with TRBD1. The germline V gene encodes CDR1 MDHEN and CDR2 SYDVKM. The CDR3 loop spans 13 amino acids. Losses at the gene ends were 6 bases for V and 5 bases for J; bases not matched to a gene: 5. Written as DNA, the CDR3 is TGTGCCAGCAGCCTCACAGGGGGATATGGCTACACCTTC. It is translated as CASSLTGGYGYTF.